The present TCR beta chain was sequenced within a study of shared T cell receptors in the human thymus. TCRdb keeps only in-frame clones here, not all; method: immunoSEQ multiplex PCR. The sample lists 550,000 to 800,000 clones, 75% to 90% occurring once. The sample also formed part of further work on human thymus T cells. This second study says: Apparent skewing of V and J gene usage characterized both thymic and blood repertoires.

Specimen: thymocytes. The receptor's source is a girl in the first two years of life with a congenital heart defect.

The CDR3 DNA reads TGTGCCAGCACCCAGGGACAGGTGATGCCCTACGAGCAGTACTTC. Translating it yields CASTQGQVMPYEQYF. The chain carries TRBV11-2 and TRBJ2-7, with 8 bases matching TRBD1. Germline assignment: CDR1 SGHAT and CDR2 FQNNGV. There are 15 residues in the CDR3. V was clipped by 7 bases and J by 2 bases; unmatched bases: 10. The full variable domain, with the rest looked up from reference TRBV11-2 and TRBJ2-7, is EAGVAQSPRYKIIEKRQSVAFWCNPISGHATLYWYQQILGQGPKLLIQFQNNGVVDDSQLPKDRFSAERLKGVDSTLKIQPAKLEDSAVYLCASTQGQVMPYEQYFGPGTRLTVT.